The TCR beta chain described here comes from a study of HIV-infected children after antiretroviral therapy interruption. Background on the study: Interruption-arm samples span weeks 0, 12, interruption end (24 or 48), and about 3 years post-study. Weeks 0, 48 and 150 were sampled under continuous treatment.

The TCR library was built from RNA with a 3' RACE protocol and unique molecular identifiers. TCRdb reanalysed the 3' RACE reads using MiXCR and keeps one entry per CDR3 protein. The table has some 40,000 distinct CDR3 sequences, approximately 6.1% seen once. As to treatment: PENTA 11 planned treatment interruption arm or continuous ART arm. Samples needed at least 5 million viable cryopreserved PBMCs. Naive CD4+ CD45RA+ CD45RO- T cells were sorted from thawed PBMCs. The CDR3 extends over 15 amino acids. With 10 bases removed from V and 0 bases from J, the gap between germline ends came to 17 bases. Per the germline V gene, CDR1 is LNHDA and CDR2 is SQIVND (reference sequence). This clonotype came up many times.

The starting material was CD45RA+ CD4+ T cells from PBMCs, pooled from several time points, obtained from a donor given antiretroviral therapy, either interrupted or continuous. Subset: naive CD4+ CD45RA+ CD45RO- T cells. The chain recombines TRBV19 with TRBJ2-3; weak D call: TRBD2 (5 bases). The sequence derives from a pool of human donors with HIV. CDR3 protein: CATGSETTSTDTQYF. Written as DNA, the CDR3 is TGTGCCACCGGGTCGGAGACTACTAGCACAGATACGCAGTATTTT. Based on the CDR3 plus reference TRBV19 and TRBJ2-3, the full variable domain is DGGITQSPKYLFRKEGQNVTLSCEQNLNHDAMYWYRQDPGQGLRLIYYSQIVNDFQKGDIAEGYSVSREKKESFPLTVTSAQKNPTAFYLCATGSETTSTDTQYFGPGTRLTVL.